This entry is about one T cell receptor (beta chain). The sample is drawn from a study of blood T cell repertoires in COVID-19. Study as a whole: Samples representing acute and convalescent COVID-19 were sourced from the United States, Italy and Spain. PBMCs, B-cell-depleted T cells, or T cells provided the cDNA or gDNA that made up the material.

The germline CDR1 and CDR2 sequences are SGHRS and YFSETQ. The CDR3 loop spans 13 amino acids. V was clipped by 6 bases and J by 2 bases, with 9 bases between them. As originally analysed: Reference gene primer amplification yielded estimated nucleated cell counts. The table came from immunoSEQ multiplex PCR; TCRdb's copy has only in-frame clones and leaves some out. Clonal size and the V and J genes are those of that table, whereas D and trimming came from the DNA. The sample has about 190,000 clones; 70% to 85% are singletons. Sequenced material: peripheral blood. This sequence originates from a woman in her thirties with acute or convalescent COVID-19. The chain employs TRBV5-1 and TRBJ2-1, with a possible D match to TRBD1 (6 bases). The chain's CDR3 is CASTRDTYNEQFF. DNA of the CDR3: TGCGCCAGCACCAGGGACACCTACAATGAGCAGTTCTTC.